This TCR beta chain emerged from a study of blood T cell repertoires in COVID-19. Across the whole study: Donors in the United States, Italy and Spain gave samples during acute or convalescent COVID-19.

The CDR3 sequence is 15 residues long. With V trimmed by 1 base and J by 3 bases, 6 bases remained unmatched. Germline V CDR1 and CDR2: SGHDN, FVKESK. Repertoires were generated with immunoSEQ multiplex PCR, while TCRdb's copy carries only in-frame clones and drops some. The table has hundreds of thousands of clones, 85% seen once. This chain connects TRBV14 to TRBJ2-7; 7 nucleotides line up with TRBD2. This clonotype was sampled from a man aged 45-65 years with active or convalescent COVID-19. The specimen sequenced was peripheral blood. CDR3 sequence reads: CASSQAGGRFYEQYF. The CDR3 DNA follows: TGTGCCAGCAGCCAAGCGGGAGGAAGGTTCTACGAGCAGTACTTC. The whole variable domain, filled in from reference TRBV14 and TRBJ2-7, reads EAGVTQFPSHSVIEKGQTVTLRCDPISGHDNLYWYRRVMGKEIKFLLHFVKESKQDESGMPNNRFLAERTGGTYSTLKVQPAELEDSGVYFCASSQAGGRFYEQYFGPGTRLTVT.